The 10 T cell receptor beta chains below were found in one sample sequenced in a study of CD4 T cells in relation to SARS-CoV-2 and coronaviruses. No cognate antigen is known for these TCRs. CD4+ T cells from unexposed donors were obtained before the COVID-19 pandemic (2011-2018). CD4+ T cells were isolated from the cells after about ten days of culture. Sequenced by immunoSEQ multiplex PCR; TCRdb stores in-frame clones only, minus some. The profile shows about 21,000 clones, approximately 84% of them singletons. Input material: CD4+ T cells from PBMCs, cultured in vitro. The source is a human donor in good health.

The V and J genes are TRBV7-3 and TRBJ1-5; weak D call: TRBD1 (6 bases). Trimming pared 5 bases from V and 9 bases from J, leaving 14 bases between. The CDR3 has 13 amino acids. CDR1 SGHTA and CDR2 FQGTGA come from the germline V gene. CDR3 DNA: TGTGCCAGCAGCCTGCTACAGGGCGGGCCCCAGCATTTT. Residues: CASSLLQGGPQHF. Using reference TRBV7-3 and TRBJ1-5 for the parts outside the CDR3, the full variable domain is GAGVSQTPSNKVTEKGKYVELRCDPISGHTALYWYRQSLGQGPEFLIYFQGTGAADDSGLPNDRFFAVRPEGSVSTLKIQRTERGDSAVYLCASSLLQGGPQHFGDGTRLSIL.

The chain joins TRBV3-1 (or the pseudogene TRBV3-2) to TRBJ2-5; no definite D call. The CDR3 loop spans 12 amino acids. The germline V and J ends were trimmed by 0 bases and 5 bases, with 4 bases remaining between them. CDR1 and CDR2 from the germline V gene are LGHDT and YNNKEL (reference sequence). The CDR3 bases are TGTGCCAGCAGCCAAGATACGGAGACCCAGTACTTC. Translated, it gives CASSQDTETQYF.

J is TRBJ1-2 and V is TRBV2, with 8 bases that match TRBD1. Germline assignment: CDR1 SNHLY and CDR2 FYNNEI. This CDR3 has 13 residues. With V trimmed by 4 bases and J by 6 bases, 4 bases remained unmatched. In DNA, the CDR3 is TGTGCCAGCAGTGGAACAGGGGGGGATGGCTACACCTTC. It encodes CASSGTGGDGYTF.

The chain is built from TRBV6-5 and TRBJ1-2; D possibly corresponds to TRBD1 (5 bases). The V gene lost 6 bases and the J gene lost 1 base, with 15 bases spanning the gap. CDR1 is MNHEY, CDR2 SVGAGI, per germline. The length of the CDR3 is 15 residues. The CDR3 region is CASRPAGGGNYGYTF. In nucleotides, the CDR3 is TGTGCCAGCAGGCCAGCGGGGGGGGGTAACTATGGCTACACCTTC.

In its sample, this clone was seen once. The CDR3 sequence: CASSQGARVSEQYF. The CDR3 DNA is TGTGCCAGCAGCCAAGGGGCCAGGGTCTCCGAGCAGTACTTC. The chain uses TRBV3-1 (or the pseudogene TRBV3-2) and TRBJ2-7; D is perhaps TRBD1 (5 bases). The length of the CDR3 is 14 residues. The germline V and J ends were trimmed by 1 base and 6 bases, with 13 bases remaining between them. Germline V gives CDR1 LGHDT, CDR2 YNNKEL (reference sequence).

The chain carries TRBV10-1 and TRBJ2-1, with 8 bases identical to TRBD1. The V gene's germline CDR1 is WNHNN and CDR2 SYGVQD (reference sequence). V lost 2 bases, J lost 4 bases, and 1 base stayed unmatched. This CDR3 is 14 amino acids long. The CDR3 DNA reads TGCGCCAGCAGTGAGGGACAGGGATACAATGAGCAGTTCTTC. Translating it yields CASSEGQGYNEQFF.

The CDR3 DNA reads TGTGCCAGCAGCTTGGGGACAGGGGCGTACGAGCAGTACTTC. It encodes CASSLGTGAYEQYF. The chain employs TRBV5-6 and TRBJ2-7, with TRBD1 matching 9 bases. The germline V gene has CDR1 SGHDT and CDR2 YYEEEE. This CDR3 is 14 amino acids long. With V trimmed by 0 bases and J by 4 bases, 2 bases remained unmatched.

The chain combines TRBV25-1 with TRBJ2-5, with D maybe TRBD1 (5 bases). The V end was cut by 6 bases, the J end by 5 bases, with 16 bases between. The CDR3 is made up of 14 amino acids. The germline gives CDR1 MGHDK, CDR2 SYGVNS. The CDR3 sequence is CASSPWTQRETQYF. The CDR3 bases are TGTGCCAGCAGCCCTTGGACACAAAGGGAGACCCAGTACTTC.

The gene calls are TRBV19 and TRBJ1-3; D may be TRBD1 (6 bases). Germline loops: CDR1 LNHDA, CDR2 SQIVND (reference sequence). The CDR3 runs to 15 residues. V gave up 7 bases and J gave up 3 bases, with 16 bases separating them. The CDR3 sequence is CASTLPGQIGNTIYF. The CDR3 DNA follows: TGTGCCAGTACCTTGCCGGGACAAATTGGAAACACCATATATTTT.

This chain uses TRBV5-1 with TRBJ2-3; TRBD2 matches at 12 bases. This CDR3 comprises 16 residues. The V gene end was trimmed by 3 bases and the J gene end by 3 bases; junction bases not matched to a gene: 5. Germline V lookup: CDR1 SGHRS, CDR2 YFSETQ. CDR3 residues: CASSSATSGGTDTQYF. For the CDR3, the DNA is TGCGCCAGCAGCTCCGCCACTAGCGGGGGGACAGATACGCAGTATTTT.